This TCR beta chain was recorded in a study of blood T cell repertoires in COVID-19. In the study's own analysis: Reference gene primer amplification in the assay estimated nucleated cell counts. Some clones are missing from TCRdb's copy, which holds only in-frame ones; the method was immunoSEQ multiplex PCR. That table gives V, J and clone size, and the DNA gave D and trimming. The sample holds some 160,000 clones; around four fifths are singletons and the top ten take 6.2%. Participant ages covered about 18 to 89 years across about 25 US areas. Cohort placement rested on clinical history that participants reported themselves. Either two negative PCRs, clearance, or symptom resolution qualified Cohort 3 donors as recovered. Trimming removed 3 bases from V and 8 bases from J, with 16 bases in between. The germline CDR1 and CDR2 sequences are MNHEY and SMNVEV (reference sequence). The CDR3 length is 14 residues.

The source of this sequence is a woman in her 40s who had recovered from COVID-19. The material sequenced was PBMCs or T cells enriched from blood (not recorded which). The genes are TRBV27 and TRBJ1-2; D not certain. The CDR3 nucleotides read TGTGCCAGCAGTTTCTCCCAACTAACTGGGGGCTACACCTTC. This codes for CASSFSQLTGGYTF.